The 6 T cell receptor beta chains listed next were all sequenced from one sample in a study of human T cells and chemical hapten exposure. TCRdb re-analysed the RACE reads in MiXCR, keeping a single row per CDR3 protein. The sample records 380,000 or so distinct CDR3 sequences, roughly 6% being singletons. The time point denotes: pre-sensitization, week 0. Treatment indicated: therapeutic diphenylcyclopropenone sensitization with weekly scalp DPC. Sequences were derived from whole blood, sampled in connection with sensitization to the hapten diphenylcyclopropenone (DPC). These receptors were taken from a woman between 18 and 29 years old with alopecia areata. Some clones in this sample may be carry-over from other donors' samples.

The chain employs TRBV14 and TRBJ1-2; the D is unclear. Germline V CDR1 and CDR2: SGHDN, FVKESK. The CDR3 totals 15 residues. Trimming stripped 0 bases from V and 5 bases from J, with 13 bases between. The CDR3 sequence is CASSQDGHIGYGYTF. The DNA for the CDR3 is TGTGCCAGCAGCCAAGACGGCCATATTGGGTATGGCTACACCTTC.

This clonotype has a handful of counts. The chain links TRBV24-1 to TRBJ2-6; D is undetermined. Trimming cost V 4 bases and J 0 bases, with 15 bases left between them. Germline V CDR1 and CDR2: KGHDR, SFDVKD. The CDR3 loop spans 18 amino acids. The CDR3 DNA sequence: TGTGCCACCAGTGAGAGAGGTATAGGAACCTCTGGGGCCAACGTCCTGACTTTC. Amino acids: CATSERGIGTSGANVLTF.

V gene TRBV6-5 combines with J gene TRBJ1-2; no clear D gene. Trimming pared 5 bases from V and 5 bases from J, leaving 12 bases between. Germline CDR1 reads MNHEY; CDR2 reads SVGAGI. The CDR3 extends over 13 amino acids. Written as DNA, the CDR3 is TGTGCCAGCAGTGCCTCACAGACTTATGGCTACACCTTC. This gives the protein CASSASQTYGYTF.

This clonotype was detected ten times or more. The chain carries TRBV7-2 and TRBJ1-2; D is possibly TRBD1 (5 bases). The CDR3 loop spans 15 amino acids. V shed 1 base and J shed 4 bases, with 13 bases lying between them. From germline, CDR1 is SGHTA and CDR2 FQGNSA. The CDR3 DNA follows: TGTGCCAGCAGCTTAGTTCTTTCAGGGATCTATGGCTACACCTTC. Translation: CASSLVLSGIYGYTF. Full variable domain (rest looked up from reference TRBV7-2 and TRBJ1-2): GAGVSQSPSNKVTEKGKDVELRCDPISGHTALYWYRQSLGQGLEFLIYFQGNSAPDKSGLPSDRFSAERTGGSVSTLTIQRTQQEDSAVYLCASSLVLSGIYGYTFGSGTRLTVV.

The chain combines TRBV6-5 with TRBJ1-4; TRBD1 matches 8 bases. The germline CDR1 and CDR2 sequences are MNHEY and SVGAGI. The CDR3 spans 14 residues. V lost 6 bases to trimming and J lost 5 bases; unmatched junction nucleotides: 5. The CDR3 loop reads CASRMWDRNEKLFF. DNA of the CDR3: TGTGCCAGCAGGATGTGGGACAGGAATGAAAAACTGTTTTTT.

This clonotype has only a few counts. The CDR3 region has the DNA TGCGCCAGCAGCCGTAGCCGGGACAGCTTTAATTCACCCCTCCACTTT. Its protein is CASSRSRDSFNSPLHF. This chain links TRBV4-3 with TRBJ1-6, with 7 bases fitting TRBD1. The CDR3 contains 16 residues. J lost 6 bases, V lost 4 bases, and 9 bases had no gene match. The germline CDR1 and CDR2 sequences are LGHNA and YSLEER.